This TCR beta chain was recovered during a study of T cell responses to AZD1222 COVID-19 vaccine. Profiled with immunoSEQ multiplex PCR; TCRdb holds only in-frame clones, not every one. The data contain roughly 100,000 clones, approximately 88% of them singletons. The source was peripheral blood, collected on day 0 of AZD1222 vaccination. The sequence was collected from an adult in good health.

CDR3 amino acids: CATSDGYGYTF. Written as DNA, the CDR3 is TGTGCCACCAGTGATGGCTATGGCTACACCTTC. V and J are TRBV24-1 and TRBJ1-2; D unclear. The ends were cut back, 3 bases at V and 4 bases at J, with 2 bases in the middle. The CDR3 covers 11 residues. CDR1 KGHDR and CDR2 SFDVKD come from the germline V gene.